This TCR beta chain stems from a study of glioma-infiltrating T cells (dated by TCRdb to about 2016). With regard to the full study: TCR alpha- and beta-chain repertoires were sequenced from glioma tissue, non-neoplastic brain tissue and matched peripheral blood mononuclear cells. Each tissue-infiltrating repertoire was compared with the same patient's peripheral blood repertoire to measure divergence between tissue and blood T-cell populations. The paired cohort comprised three low-grade glioma patients, about 8 primary glioblastoma patients and three non-glioma patients contributing non-neoplastic brain tissue. Beyond this particular receptor, the publication reports: Very few CDR3 sequences were shared between tissue and blood, attributed to high CDR3 diversity and limited sampling. Group comparisons were based on small numbers of patients: three non-neoplastic, three low-grade glioma and eight or nine glioblastoma patients. VJ-independent divergence between tissue and blood was found to be below expectation in non-neoplastic patients but above expectation in all gliomas, particularly low-grade gliomas.

This clonotype appeared many times. Its antigen target is currently unknown. No much larger clone exists at a distance of one base, and base qualities are not known. TCR alpha and beta CDR3 regions were amplified with the iRepertoire nested amplicon-rescue multiplex PCR (arm-PCR) platform from RNA. The input for one-step reverse transcription and amplification was roughly 100-450 ng of either tissue mRNA or PBMC total RNA. Following bead purification, Illumina adapters were added by a secondary multiplex PCR, and libraries between 200 and 400 bp were gel-purified. Internal 6-nucleotide barcodes were carried by the libraries and were used for demultiplexing. The libraries were sequenced on an Illumina MiSeq using 2x220 or 2x250 nucleotide paired-end reads. In the authors' own workflow: FLASH 1.2.11 was used to merge paired reads, and BWA-MEM then aligned the reads to the GRCh37 human genome before TRA and TRB reads were extracted. For V and J assignment, an IMGT-derived reference of cassette sequences and CDR3 motifs that included pseudogenes was used. Reads were translated in three frames, and productive CDR3s were defined as those with a C...FGXG motif and no stop codons. Unique combinations of V-J cassette pair and CDR3 amino acid sequence were defined as clonotypes. Reads were filtered by Hamming distance, thresholded by each sample's sequence error rate in mapped regions. TCRdb handled the public reads itself, with Q25 trimming in fastp and clone calling in MiXCR, and kept productive beta chains. Rows with one shared CDR3 protein collapse into an entry with the most common genes and DNA. These V and J calls are TCRdb output, not the study's own analysis. Across this sample there are some 130,000 distinct CDR3 sequences, with 24% seen only once. The leading ten clones occupy roughly 29% of the sample.

From V the trimming removes 4 bases and from J it removes 0 bases, while the gene matches leave 3 bases of the junction unaccounted for. Taken from the germline V gene, the CDR1 and CDR2 loops are MNHNS and SASEGT. From the cysteine up to the phenylalanine, the CDR3 has a length of 15 residues. CDR3 DNA is the only sequence kept; it has 45 bases, read in frame from the first base. Sequences were obtained from glioma tissue, nonneoplastic brain tissue, or PBMCs (not recorded which). The receptor was derived from a human donor with low-grade glioma or glioblastoma, undergoing nonglioma brain surgery, or in good health (not recorded which). The rearranged chain carries TRBV6-1 and TRBJ1-5; TRBD1 lines up with 7 middle nucleotides. The DNA is as follows: TGTGCCAGCAGTGGGGGACAGAATAGCAATCAGCCCCAGCATTTT. It is translated as CASSGGQNSNQPQHF.